Each of the 32 T cell receptor beta chains below was sequenced from the same sample in a study of regulatory T cells in long-lasting Graves disease. In building TCR beta libraries, iRepertoire HTBI primers were used together with Arm-PCR of CDR3 regions. TCRdb re-called the multiplex PCR reads through MiXCR, storing one row per CDR3 protein. Found here are over 500,000 distinct CDR3 sequences, roughly 15% of them singletons; the top ten hold 18%. Sample time point: newly diagnosed GD, antithyroid drugs for less than 3 months. Making the TCR library involved RNA that had been extracted from PBMCs. These data also featured in a second study, about T cells in Graves' hyperthyroidism and ophthalmopathy.

Here the sequenced sample was peripheral blood mononuclear cells (PBMCs), taken at new diagnosis, from a patient treated with antithyroid drugs. The origin of the receptors is a woman in her 30s with Graves disease.

This clonotype showed up many times. This rearrangement joins TRBV5-1 to TRBJ2-3; the D gene is possibly TRBD1 (6 bases). V gave up 7 bases and J gave up 3 bases, with 18 bases separating them. This CDR3 contains 15 residues. Germline assignment: CDR1 SGHRS and CDR2 YFSETQ. CDR3: CASGRNGQRTDTQYF. The CDR3 DNA reads TGCGCCAGCGGACGAAACGGACAGAGGACAGATACGCAGTATTTT.

The sample holds many counts of this clonotype. This chain connects TRBV29-1 to TRBJ2-5; possibly TRBD1 for D (6 bases). Germline V gene data show CDR1 as SQVTM and CDR2 as ANQGSEA. V was clipped by 5 bases and J by 1 base, with 14 bases between them. The CDR3 is 14 residues long. DNA of the CDR3: TGCAGCGTTTCTAAACAGGGATTCCAAGAGACCCAGTACTTC. Its translation is CSVSKQGFQETQYF.

This clonotype was detected a few times. The chain joins TRBV28 to TRBJ1-3; no clear D. Germline V gene data show CDR1 as MDHEN and CDR2 as SYDVKM. The V gene lost 0 bases and the J gene lost 5 bases, with 5 bases spanning the gap. The CDR3 totals 13 residues. CDR3 coding DNA: TGTGCCAGCAGTTTATGGACGAGAAACACCATATATTTT. Its protein product is CASSLWTRNTIYF. Full variable domain (missing parts from reference TRBV28 and TRBJ1-3): DVKVTQSSRYLVKRTGEKVFLECVQDMDHENMFWYRQDPGLGLRLIYFSYDVKMKEKGDIPEGYSVSREKKERFSLILESASTNQTSMYLCASSLWTRNTIYFGEGSWLTVV.

In this sample, this clonotype turned up many times. This chain links TRBV6-5 with TRBJ1-1, with unresolved D. Per germline, CDR1 MNHEY and CDR2 SVGAGI. V lost 0 bases and J lost 1, with 15 bases in between. The CDR3 consists of 17 residues. In DNA form, the CDR3 reads TGTGCCAGCAGTTACTCGAATTCGGTCGAATCGAACACTGAAGCTTTCTTT. Encoded protein: CASSYSNSVESNTEAFF.

The genes are TRBV28 and TRBJ2-2; 9 bases fit TRBD1. The CDR3 has 19 amino acids. Germline CDR1 reads MDHEN; CDR2 reads SYDVKM. Trimming took 5 bases from V and 2 from J; bases not matched to a gene: 15. CDR3 nucleotides: TGTGCCAGCAGTAAAATCCCGGGACAGGGCAAGCTCAACACCGGGGAGCTGTTTTTT. It yields the protein CASSKIPGQGKLNTGELFF.

The table lists this clonotype with a few counts. J is TRBJ1-2 and V is TRBV9; tentative D call: TRBD1 (5 bases). There are 13 residues in the CDR3. Germline V gene lookup returns CDR1 SGDLS and CDR2 YYNGEE. Trimming removed 4 bases from V and 6 bases from J, with 13 bases in between. Here the CDR3 reads CASSPRGVHGYTF. CDR3 in DNA: TGTGCCAGCAGCCCCCGGGGGGTCCATGGCTACACCTTC.

Remarks on this clonotype: A much larger clone sits a single nucleotide away, making a read error possible. The chain has TRBV6-5 and TRBJ1-1; D is perhaps TRBD1 (6 bases). The V end was cut by 0 bases, the J end by 3 bases, with 11 bases between. This CDR3 has 15 amino acids. Germline CDR1 reads MNHEY; CDR2 reads SVGAGI. CDR3 sequence reads: CASSYSFNRDTEAFF. DNA for the CDR3: TGTGCCAGCAGTTACTCCTTTAACAGGGACACTGAAGCTTTCTTT.

This clonotype was counted once. V usage is TRBV4-2 and J usage is TRBJ2-3, with a tentative D call TRBD2 (6 bases). This CDR3 has 16 residues. Looked up from germline, CDR1 is LGHNA and CDR2 is YNFKEQ. V lost 0 bases, J lost 6 bases, and 16 bases lay in between. CDR3 in amino acids: CASSQEQRPGVDTQYF. The CDR3 bases are TGTGCCAGCAGCCAAGAACAGCGGCCGGGGGTTGATACGCAGTATTTT.

The chain uses TRBV6-1 and TRBJ2-1; tentatively, D is TRBD1 or TRBD2 (5 bases each). CDR1 and CDR2 from the germline V gene are MNHNS and SASEGT. This CDR3 contains 16 residues. Deletions cut 6 bases from V and 1 base from J, with 16 bases between. CDR3: CASRPGPAQSYNEQFF. DNA for the CDR3: TGTGCCAGCAGGCCGGGACCCGCTCAATCCTACAATGAGCAGTTCTTC.

This clonotype occurred a few times. The gene calls are TRBV9 and TRBJ2-7; 14 bases fit TRBD2. Unmatched junction bases numbered 5, after V lost 3 bases and J lost 6 bases. Germline assignment: CDR1 SGDLS and CDR2 YYNGEE. The CDR3 is made up of 15 amino acids. CDR3 sequence: CASSATTSGRAEQYF. The CDR3 DNA is TGTGCCAGCAGCGCGACGACTAGCGGGAGGGCCGAGCAGTACTTC.

The table lists this clonotype with a few counts. A read error may explain this, as a much larger clone is one base away. V gene TRBV18 combines with J gene TRBJ1-1; D not resolved. Trimming removed 2 bases from V and 5 bases from J, with 6 bases in between. The germline CDR1 and CDR2 sequences are KGHSH and LQKENI. The CDR3 length is 12 residues. CDR3 amino acids: CASSPGRTEAFF. CDR3 DNA: TGTGCCAGCTCACCAGGGAGAACTGAAGCTTTCTTT.

The CDR3 spells CAWSVGVGVNQPQHF. CDR3 bases: TGTGCCTGGAGTGTCGGGGTAGGAGTCAATCAGCCCCAGCATTTT. This sequence joins TRBV30 and TRBJ1-5; no firm D call. This CDR3 is 15 amino acids long. Germline V CDR1 and CDR2: GTSNPN, SVGIG (reference sequence). Trimming took off 0 bases at V and 3 bases at J, with 12 bases between the two ends.

Concerning this clonotype: One base away lies a much larger clone, so this may be a sequencing read error. This sequence joins TRBV6-4 and TRBJ2-5; D remains unclear. Germline CDR1 and CDR2: MRHNA and SNTAGT. The CDR3 spans 15 residues. Here the CDR3 reads CGSSKGTQYQETQYF. DNA for the CDR3: TGTGGCAGCTCTAAGGGAACCCAGTACCAAGAGACCCAGTACTTC.

This clonotype has at least ten counts. This chain joins TRBV10-3 and TRBJ2-3; 14 bases align to TRBD2. The germline V gene has CDR1 ENHRY and CDR2 SYGVKD. V gave up 8 bases and J gave up 7 bases; unmatched junction bases: 5. The CDR3 is made up of 14 amino acids. As DNA, the CDR3 is TGTGCCATCCGACTAGCGGGAGGGCCCAATACGCAGTATTTT. Amino acid sequence: CAIRLAGGPNTQYF.

This clonotype was picked up many times. A junction boundary mismatches the germline segment, possibly from a read error. The chain carries TRBV7-2 and TRBJ2-7; perhaps D is TRBD1 or TRBD2 (5 bases each). CDR1 is SGHTA and CDR2 is FQGNSA in the germline V gene. The CDR3 is 15 residues long. DNA of the CDR3: TGTGCCAACAGCTCCCCCGGGACCCGCAAGACCGAGCAGTACTTC. It codes for CANSSPGTRKTEQYF.

This clonotype occurred many times. The gene calls are TRBV2 and TRBJ2-5; D remains unclear. The V gene's germline CDR1 is SNHLY and CDR2 FYNNEI. V lost 4 bases to trimming and J lost 2 bases, with 5 bases between them. The CDR3 sequence is 12 residues long. CDR3 coding DNA: TGTGCCAGCAGTGCTCTTCAAGAGACCCAGTACTTC. Protein product: CASSALQETQYF.

At least ten counts were recorded for this clonotype. V is TRBV20-1 and J is TRBJ1-5; D ambiguous. V lost 0 bases and J lost 9, with 12 bases in between. CDR3 length: 13 residues. Germline CDR1 reads DFQATT; CDR2 reads SNEGSKA (reference sequence). CDR3 nucleotide sequence: TGCAGTGCTAGAGATCTGGCCTCGGGGCCCCAGCATTTT. Its protein is CSARDLASGPQHF.

CDR3 amino acids: CATSFRPTAYEQYF. The CDR3 nucleotides are TGTGCCACCAGCTTCCGGCCCACCGCCTACGAGCAGTACTTC. The chain links TRBV24-1 to TRBJ2-7; D unclear. This CDR3 is 14 amino acids long. Germline CDR1 reads KGHDR; CDR2 reads SFDVKD. V was cut by 7 bases and J by 2 bases, with 14 bases left in between.

The chain is built from TRBV7-2 and TRBJ1-5; a possible D gene is TRBD1 (6 bases). Germline V gene lookup returns CDR1 SGHTA and CDR2 FQGNSA. Trimming cost V 10 bases and J 3 bases, with 25 bases left between them. CDR3 size: 17 residues. The CDR3 spells CANSIFWGAGYNQPQHF. As DNA, the CDR3 is TGTGCCAACAGTATCTTCTGGGGGGCAGGCTACAATCAGCCCCAGCATTTT. Together with reference TRBV7-2 and TRBJ1-5, the CDR3 gives the full variable domain: GAGVSQSPSNKVTEKGKDVELRCDPISGHTALYWYRQSLGQGLEFLIYFQGNSAPDKSGLPSDRFSAERTGGSVSTLTIQRTQQEDSAVYLCANSIFWGAGYNQPQHFGDGTRLSIL.

There are many counts of this clonotype. The V call is TRBV6-1, the J call TRBJ1-5; TRBD1 aligns across 9 bases. This CDR3 has 15 residues. Germline values: CDR1 MNHNS, CDR2 SASEGT. The V segment lost 6 bases and the J segment 7 bases; nucleotides outside the gene matches: 10. DNA for the CDR3: TGTGCCAGCAGCCTAGGGGGGACAGGGAAACAGCCCCAGCATTTT. Translating gives CASSLGGTGKQPQHF.

The chain links TRBV29-1 to TRBJ2-3; TRBD2 matches 14 bases. From germline, CDR1 is SQVTM and CDR2 ANQGSEA. V lost 7 bases, J lost 4 bases, and 10 bases stayed unmatched. The CDR3 is made up of 16 amino acids. CDR3 sequence (DNA): TGCAGCGCAAGACTAGCGGGAGGGCCGGTTGCAGATACGCAGTATTTT. Translating it yields CSARLAGGPVADTQYF.

This clonotype was found many times. The chain has TRBV28 and TRBJ2-3; a weak D match, TRBD1 (5 bases). Germline assignment: CDR1 MDHEN and CDR2 SYDVKM. Trimming stripped 5 bases from V and 0 bases from J, with 12 bases between. The CDR3 loop spans 15 amino acids. Here the CDR3 DNA reads TGTGCCAGCAGTCCGCAGGGTTACAGCACAGATACGCAGTATTTT. Its translation: CASSPQGYSTDTQYF.

Ten or more counts support this clonotype. This chain links TRBV6-5 with TRBJ1-1, with TRBD1 matching 11 bases. CDR3 length: 15 residues. Per germline, CDR1 MNHEY and CDR2 SVGAGI. With 4 bases clipped from V and 3 bases from J, the junction kept 4 bases outside the gene matches. CDR3 coding DNA: TGTGCCAGCAGTTGGCCGGGACAGGGGGACACTGAAGCTTTCTTT. It yields the protein CASSWPGQGDTEAFF.

There are a few counts of this clonotype. This is likely an artifact of a read error, given a far larger clone one base away. The J gene is TRBJ2-3, the V gene TRBV5-5; 7 positions match TRBD2. The DNA end is more similar to TRBJ2-7, so the J call may be wrong. Germline CDR1 and CDR2: SGHKS and YYEKEE (reference sequence). The CDR3 has 18 amino acids. Here the CDR3 reads CASSFSVAGRGMGREQYF. The CDR3 nucleotides are TGTGCCAGCAGCTTCTCTGTTGCTGGGAGGGGAATGGGGCGCGAGCAGTACTTC.

This clonotype showed up many times. The rearrangement links TRBV27 to TRBJ1-4, with 7 bases aligning to TRBD1. CDR1 is MNHEY and CDR2 is SMNVEV in the germline V gene (reference sequence). This CDR3 has 17 amino acids. The J segment lost 4 bases and the V segment lost 4 bases, leaving 12 bases of the junction unmatched. The DNA of the CDR3 is TGTGCCAGCAGTTGGAGACGGACAGGCAAGAATAATGAAAAACTGTTTTTT. This sequence encodes CASSWRRTGKNNEKLFF.

This clonotype was seen repeatedly, ten times or more. This chain uses TRBV28 with TRBJ1-2, with TRBD1 matching 12 bases. V dropped 2 bases and J dropped 2; count of bases not matched to a gene: 3. CDR1 is MDHEN and CDR2 is SYDVKM in the germline V gene. This CDR3 has 16 residues. CDR3 sequence: CASSLTGQGANYGYTF. The CDR3 region has the DNA TGTGCCAGCAGTTTAACGGGACAGGGGGCGAACTATGGCTACACCTTC.

Ten or more counts support this clonotype. The V call is TRBV12-5, the J call TRBJ1-2; D unclear. Germline-derived CDR1 and CDR2 are LGHNT and FRNRAP. This CDR3 spans 13 amino acids. Deletions cut 1 base from V and 8 bases from J, with 11 bases between. CDR3 region: CASGLDGAGGYTF. CDR3 sequence (DNA): TGTGCTAGTGGTTTGGACGGAGCGGGGGGCTACACCTTC.

This clonotype has ten or more counts. This sequence joins TRBV28 and TRBJ1-4, with D hard to call. Deletions cut 6 bases from V and 3 bases from J, with 8 bases between. The germline V gene has CDR1 MDHEN and CDR2 SYDVKM. The CDR3 is 13 amino acids. The CDR3 DNA sequence: TGTGCCAGCAGGAGGTCAGCTAATGAAAAACTGTTTTTT. The encoded protein is CASRRSANEKLFF.

This clonotype was seen many times. The chain couples TRBV27 to TRBJ1-2; D uncertain. CDR1 and CDR2 (germline): MNHEY, SMNVEV (reference sequence). The CDR3 sequence is 15 residues long. Between the trimmed V and J ends, which lost 5 bases and 4 bases, there was a span of 17 bases. The CDR3 nucleotides are TGTGCCAGCAGTCCCGGACCTGGGAGTTTCTATGGCTACACCTTC. As protein: CASSPGPGSFYGYTF.

This clonotype was picked up many times. This CDR3 is CASSLKGNEQFF. The CDR3 DNA is TGTGCCAGCAGCTTAAAGGGTAATGAGCAGTTCTTC. V gene TRBV12-3 or TRBV12-4 combines with J gene TRBJ2-1; D unresolved. The CDR3 is 12 residues long. V was trimmed by 6 bases and J by 7 bases, leaving 10 bases between them.

This clonotype has ten or more counts. The chain recombines TRBV5-1 with TRBJ1-5; tentative D call: TRBD1 (5 bases). The CDR3 has 15 amino acids. V lost 4 bases, J lost 9 bases, and 20 bases lay in between. CDR1 is SGHRS, CDR2 YFSETQ, per germline. The CDR3 DNA reads as TGCGCCAGCAGCACTGGGGCGGGGGACGGGTCGCCCCAGCATTTT. Protein: CASSTGAGDGSPQHF.

In nucleotides, the CDR3 is TGTGCCAGCAGCCGGGCGGAAAACTATGGCTACACCTTC. It specifies CASSRAENYGYTF. The chain has TRBV6-1 and TRBJ1-2; D not certain. Germline V gives CDR1 MNHNS, CDR2 SASEGT. V was clipped by 6 bases and J by 2 bases, with 10 bases between them. The CDR3 is 13 amino acids.